Sequencing of this TCR beta chain was carried out in a study of identical twins. This clonotype was seen only a few times. TCRdb re-analysed the 5' RACE reads in MiXCR, keeping a single row per CDR3 protein. Of 600,000 to 800,000 distinct CDR3 sequences in the sample, 21% were seen once. The sample was also reused in another study, on T cells expressing NK-cell markers.

The clonotype comes from a woman aged 18-30 years in good health. Input material: PBMCs.

CDR3 sequence (DNA): TGTGCCAGCAGCTTGGCAGGGGATGAGACCCAGTACTTC. Translation gives CASSLAGDETQYF. The rearrangement uses TRBV7-2 and TRBJ2-5; tentative D call: TRBD1 (6 bases). V was cut by 3 bases and J by 5 bases, with 10 bases left in between. Germline values: CDR1 SGHTA, CDR2 FQGNSA. CDR3 size: 13 residues.